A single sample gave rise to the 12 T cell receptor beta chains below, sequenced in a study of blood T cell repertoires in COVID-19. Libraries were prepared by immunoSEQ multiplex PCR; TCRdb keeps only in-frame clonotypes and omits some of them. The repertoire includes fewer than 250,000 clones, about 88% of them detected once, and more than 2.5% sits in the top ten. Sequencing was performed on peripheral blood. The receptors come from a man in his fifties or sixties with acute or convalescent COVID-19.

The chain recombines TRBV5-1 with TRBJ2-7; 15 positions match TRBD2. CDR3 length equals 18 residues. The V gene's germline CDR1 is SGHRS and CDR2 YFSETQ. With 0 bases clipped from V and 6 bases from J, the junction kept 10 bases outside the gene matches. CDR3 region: CASSLGTSGGAFSGEQYF. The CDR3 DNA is TGCGCCAGCAGCTTGGGGACTAGCGGGGGGGCCTTTTCAGGCGAGCAGTACTTC.

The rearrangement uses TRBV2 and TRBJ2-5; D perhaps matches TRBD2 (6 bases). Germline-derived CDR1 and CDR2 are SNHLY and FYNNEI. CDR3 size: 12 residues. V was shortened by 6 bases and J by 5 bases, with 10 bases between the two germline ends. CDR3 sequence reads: CASRGGGETQYF. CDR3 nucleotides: TGTGCCAGCAGGGGAGGCGGTGAGACCCAGTACTTC.

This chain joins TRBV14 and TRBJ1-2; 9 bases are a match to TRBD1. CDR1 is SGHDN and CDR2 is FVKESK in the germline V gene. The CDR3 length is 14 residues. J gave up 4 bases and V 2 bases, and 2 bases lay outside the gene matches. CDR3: CASSQTGGFYGYTF. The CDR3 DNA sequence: TGTGCCAGCAGCCAAACAGGGGGCTTCTATGGCTACACCTTC.

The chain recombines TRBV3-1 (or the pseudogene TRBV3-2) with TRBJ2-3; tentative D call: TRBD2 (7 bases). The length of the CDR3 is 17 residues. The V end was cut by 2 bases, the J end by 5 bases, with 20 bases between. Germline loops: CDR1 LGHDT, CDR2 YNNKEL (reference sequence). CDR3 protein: CASSQHPEGGPGDTQYF. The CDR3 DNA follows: TGTGCCAGCAGCCAACACCCGGAGGGGGGGCCGGGAGATACGCAGTATTTT.

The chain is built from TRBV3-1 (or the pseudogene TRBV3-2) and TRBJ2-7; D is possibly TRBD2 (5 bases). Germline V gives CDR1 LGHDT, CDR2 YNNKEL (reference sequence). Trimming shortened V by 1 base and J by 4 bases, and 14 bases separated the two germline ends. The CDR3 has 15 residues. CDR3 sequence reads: CASSQGPTREYEQYF. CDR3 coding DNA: TGTGCCAGCAGCCAAGGGCCGACGAGGGAGTACGAGCAGTACTTC.

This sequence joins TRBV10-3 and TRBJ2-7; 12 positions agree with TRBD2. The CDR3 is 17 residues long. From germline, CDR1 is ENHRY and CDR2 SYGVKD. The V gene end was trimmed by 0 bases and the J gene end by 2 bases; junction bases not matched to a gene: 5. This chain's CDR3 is CAISESELAGGTYEQYF. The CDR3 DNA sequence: TGTGCCATCAGTGAGTCGGAGCTAGCGGGGGGGACCTACGAGCAGTACTTC.

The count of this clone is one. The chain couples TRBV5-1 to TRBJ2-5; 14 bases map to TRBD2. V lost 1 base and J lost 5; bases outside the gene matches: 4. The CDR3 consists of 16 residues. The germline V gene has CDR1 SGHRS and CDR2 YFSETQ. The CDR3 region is CASSLSGTSGGETQYF. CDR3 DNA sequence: TGCGCCAGCAGCTTGAGCGGGACTAGCGGGGGTGAGACCCAGTACTTC.

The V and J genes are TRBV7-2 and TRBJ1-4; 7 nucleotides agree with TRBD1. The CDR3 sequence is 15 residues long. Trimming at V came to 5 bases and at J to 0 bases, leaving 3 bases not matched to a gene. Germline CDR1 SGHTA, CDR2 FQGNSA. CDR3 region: CASSPQGATNEKLFF. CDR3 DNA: TGTGCCAGCAGCCCCCAGGGGGCAACTAATGAAAAACTGTTTTTT.

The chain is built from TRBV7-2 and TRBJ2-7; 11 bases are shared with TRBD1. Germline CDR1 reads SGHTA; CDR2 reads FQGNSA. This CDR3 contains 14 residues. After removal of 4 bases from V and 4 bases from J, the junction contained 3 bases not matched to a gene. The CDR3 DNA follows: TGTGCCAGCAGCTCCGGGACAGGGGGGTACGAGCAGTACTTC. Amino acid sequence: CASSSGTGGYEQYF.

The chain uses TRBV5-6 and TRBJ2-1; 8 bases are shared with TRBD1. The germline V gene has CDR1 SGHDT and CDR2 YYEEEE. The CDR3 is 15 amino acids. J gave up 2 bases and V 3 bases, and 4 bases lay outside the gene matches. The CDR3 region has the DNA TGTGCCAGCAGCTGGAGGACAGGGACCTACAATGAGCAGTTCTTC. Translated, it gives CASSWRTGTYNEQFF.

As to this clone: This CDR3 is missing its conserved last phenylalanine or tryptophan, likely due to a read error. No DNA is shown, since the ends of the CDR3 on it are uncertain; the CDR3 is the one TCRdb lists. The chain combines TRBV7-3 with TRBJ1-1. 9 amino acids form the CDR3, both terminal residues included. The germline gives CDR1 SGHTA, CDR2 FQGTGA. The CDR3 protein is CASSLAGGR.

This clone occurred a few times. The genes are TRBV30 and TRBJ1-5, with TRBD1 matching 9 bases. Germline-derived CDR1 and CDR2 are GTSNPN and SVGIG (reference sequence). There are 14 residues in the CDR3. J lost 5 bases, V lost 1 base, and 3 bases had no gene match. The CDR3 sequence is CAWSGGQGDQPQHF. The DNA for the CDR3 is TGTGCCTGGAGTGGGGGACAGGGCGATCAGCCCCAGCATTTT.